What follows are 12 T cell receptor beta chains derived from one specimen sequenced in a study of cytotoxic CD8 clonotypes in ibrutinib-treated CLL. Method: immunoSEQ multiplex PCR; TCRdb's copy keeps in-frame clones and lacks some. Found here are 14,000 or so clones, about 65% of them singletons; the top ten hold around 40%. Sequenced here: PBMCs, sampled before ibrutinib treatment. These receptors all come from a human donor with chronic lymphocytic leukemia.

The chain carries TRBV4-1 and TRBJ1-1; no clear D gene. V lost 1 base and J lost 6, with 12 bases in between. This CDR3 is built from 14 residues. Germline V gene data show CDR1 as MGHRA and CDR2 as YSYEKL. The CDR3 is CASSQATRMPEAFF. The DNA for the CDR3 is TGCGCCAGCAGCCAAGCCACCAGAATGCCTGAAGCTTTCTTT.

This clone was picked up one time. The chain joins TRBV5-6 to TRBJ1-1; 9 bases align to TRBD1. The CDR3 is 15 residues long. V lost 3 bases to trimming and J lost 5 bases; unmatched junction nucleotides: 8. Germline V gene data show CDR1 as SGHDT and CDR2 as YYEEEE. This CDR3 is CASSSPGQGRTEAFF. In DNA form, the CDR3 reads TGTGCCAGCAGCTCACCGGGACAGGGAAGAACTGAAGCTTTCTTT.

In this sample, this clone turned up a few times. The V gene is TRBV9, the J gene TRBJ1-1, with D maybe TRBD1 (5 bases). V lost 3 bases to trimming and J lost 1 base, with 10 bases between them. Germline V gives CDR1 SGDLS, CDR2 YYNGEE. This CDR3 has 14 amino acids. CDR3 loop: CASSEKGRNTEAFF. The CDR3 DNA reads as TGTGCCAGCAGCGAGAAGGGGAGGAACACTGAAGCTTTCTTT.

V and J are TRBV19 and TRBJ2-5, with 11 bases fitting TRBD1. The germline V gene encodes CDR1 LNHDA and CDR2 SQIVND (reference sequence). Unmatched junction bases numbered 1, after V lost 3 bases and J lost 4 bases. The CDR3 consists of 14 residues. This chain's CDR3 is CASSMDRGLETQYF. CDR3 nucleotide sequence: TGTGCCAGTAGTATGGACAGGGGGCTAGAGACCCAGTACTTC.

This clone is labeled large. The CDR3 reads CASSLSRDTLHF. Written as DNA, the CDR3 is TGTGCCAGCAGTTTATCGCGGGACACGCTCCACTTT. This sequence joins TRBV27 and TRBJ1-6; TRBD1 might be the D (6 bases). CDR1 is MNHEY, CDR2 SMNVEV, per germline (reference sequence). V was cut by 0 bases and J by 16 bases, with 10 bases left in between. The CDR3 length is 12 residues.

This chain connects TRBV11-3 to TRBJ2-3; D remains unclear. Trimming removed 2 bases from V and 3 bases from J, with 3 bases in between. This CDR3 comprises 12 residues. The germline V gene encodes CDR1 SGHNT and CDR2 YENEEA. DNA for the CDR3: TGTGCCAGCAGCTTAAATACAGATACGCAGTATTTT. As protein: CASSLNTDTQYF.

V gene TRBV27 combines with J gene TRBJ2-7; no clear D. V was trimmed by 4 bases and J by 0 bases, leaving 7 bases between them. Germline V lookup: CDR1 MNHEY, CDR2 SMNVEV (reference sequence). There are 13 residues in the CDR3. CDR3 nucleotide sequence: TGTGCCAGCAGTTCTCTGGCCTCCTACGAGCAGTACTTC. This encodes CASSSLASYEQYF.

CDR3 region: CASSARTRETQYF. The DNA of the CDR3 is TGTGCCAGCAGTGCCCGGACTAGAGAGACCCAGTACTTC. The chain uses TRBV27 and TRBJ2-5, with TRBD2 identical over 7 bases. The CDR3 is 13 amino acids. CDR1 is MNHEY, CDR2 SMNVEV, per germline (reference sequence). The junction had 4 bases not matched to a gene; V was cut back by 5 bases and J by 4 bases.

V usage is TRBV2 and J usage is TRBJ1-1; possibly TRBD1 for D (6 bases). CDR3 length equals 13 residues. V shed 7 bases and J shed 6 bases, with 15 bases lying between them. The germline gives CDR1 SNHLY, CDR2 FYNNEI. The CDR3 region is CASTLGGAAEAFF. Written as DNA, the CDR3 is TGTGCCAGCACCCTGGGGGGGGCCGCTGAAGCTTTCTTT.

The chain couples TRBV27 to TRBJ2-3; 8 bases match TRBD2. The CDR3 consists of 15 residues. The V gene end was trimmed by 4 bases and the J gene end by 2 bases; junction bases not matched to a gene: 5. Germline-derived CDR1 and CDR2 are MNHEY and SMNVEV (reference sequence). DNA for the CDR3: TGTGCCAGCAGTTCGATTAGCGGGGCCACAGATACGCAGTATTTT. As protein: CASSSISGATDTQYF.

V gene TRBV7-8 combines with J gene TRBJ2-2, with 8 bases that match TRBD1. V lost 3 bases to trimming and J lost 3 bases; unmatched junction nucleotides: 3. The germline V gene has CDR1 SGHVS and CDR2 FQNEAQ. The CDR3 has 15 residues. DNA for the CDR3: TGTGCCAGCAGCTTGGGGACAGGATACACCGGGGAGCTGTTTTTT. Encoded protein: CASSLGTGYTGELFF.

The chain employs TRBV29-1 and TRBJ2-7, with 7 bases fitting TRBD1. After removal of 4 bases from V and 0 bases from J, the junction contained 12 bases not matched to a gene. Per germline, CDR1 SQVTM and CDR2 ANQGSEA. The CDR3 is made up of 16 amino acids. The CDR3 reads CSVAGSGTDNSYEQYF. Written as DNA, the CDR3 is TGCAGCGTTGCGGGATCCGGGACAGATAACTCCTACGAGCAGTACTTC.